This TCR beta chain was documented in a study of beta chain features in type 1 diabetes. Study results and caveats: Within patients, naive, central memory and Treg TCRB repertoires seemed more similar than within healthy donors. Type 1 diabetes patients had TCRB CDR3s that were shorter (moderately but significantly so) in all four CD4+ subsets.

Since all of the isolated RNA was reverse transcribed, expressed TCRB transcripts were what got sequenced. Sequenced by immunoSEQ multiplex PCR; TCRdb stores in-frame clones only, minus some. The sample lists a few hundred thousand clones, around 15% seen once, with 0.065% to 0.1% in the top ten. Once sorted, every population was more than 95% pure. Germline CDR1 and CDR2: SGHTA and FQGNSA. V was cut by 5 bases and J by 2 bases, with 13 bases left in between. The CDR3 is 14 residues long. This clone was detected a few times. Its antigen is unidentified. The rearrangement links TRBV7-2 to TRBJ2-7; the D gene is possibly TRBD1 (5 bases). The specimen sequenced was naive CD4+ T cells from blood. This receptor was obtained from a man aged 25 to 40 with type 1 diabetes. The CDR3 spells CASSGHQGPYEQYF. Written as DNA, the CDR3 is TGTGCCAGCAGCGGGCACCAGGGTCCCTACGAGCAGTACTTC.